The next 4 T cell receptor beta chains were all read from a single sample in a study of human T cells and chemical hapten exposure. It was unfractionated whole blood from which total RNA was extracted. The library tagged individual cDNA molecules with unique molecular identifiers. A single record per CDR3 protein comes from TCRdb applying MiXCR to the reads. In the table there are about 120,000 distinct CDR3 sequences, about 8.9% of which are singletons. The sequenced sample was whole blood. These receptor sequences come from a human donor in good health. Some clones in this sample may be carry-over from other donors' samples.

This clonotype was detected a few times. The J gene is TRBJ1-2, the V gene TRBV5-5; D possibly corresponds to TRBD1 (5 bases). V dropped 4 bases and J dropped 4 bases, with 14 bases sitting between them. The CDR3 loop spans 14 amino acids. Per the germline V gene, CDR1 is SGHKS and CDR2 is YYEKEE (reference sequence). The CDR3 is CASSADSNPYGYTF. The CDR3 bases are TGTGCCAGCAGCGCTGACAGCAACCCCTATGGCTACACCTTC.

This clonotype was detected many times. The chain links TRBV7-9 to TRBJ2-3; tentative D call: TRBD1 (6 bases). V lost 5 bases, J lost 4 bases, and 13 bases lay in between. The CDR3 has 14 amino acids. Per the germline V gene, CDR1 is SEHNR and CDR2 is FQNEAQ (reference sequence). The CDR3 DNA sequence: TGTGCCAGCAGCCAGGGGTTTGGATCAGATACGCAGTATTTT. Translating gives CASSQGFGSDTQYF.

V and J are TRBV19 and TRBJ2-1, with D perhaps being TRBD1 or TRBD2 (6 bases each). Germline CDR1 is LNHDA and CDR2 is SQIVND (reference sequence). This CDR3 spans 16 amino acids. V lost 0 bases and J 4 bases, leaving 13 bases between the germline ends. CDR3 bases: TGTGCCAGTAGTATAGATCCCGGGGGCACTTACAATGAGCAGTTCTTC. Residues: CASSIDPGGTYNEQFF.

The chain employs TRBV7-9 and TRBJ2-3; D unresolved. Trimming left V 1 base short and J 1 base short, with 6 bases between. Germline CDR1 is SEHNR and CDR2 is FQNEAQ (reference sequence). The length of the CDR3 is 14 residues. The CDR3 loop reads CASSLGDGTDTQYF. The CDR3 DNA follows: TGTGCCAGCAGCTTAGGGGATGGCACAGATACGCAGTATTTT.